One T cell receptor beta chain is described in this entry. Its specificity is not known. The data originate from a study of T cell responses to AZD1222 COVID-19 vaccine. About the research overall: Analyses pooled second doses at about 4 or about 12 weeks. General study findings and limits: Repertoire sampling happened only post peak T cell response. Spike-specific TCR breadth and depth rose after two AZD1222 doses. At 160-218 and 743-854, vaccine-associated CD4 TCRs were dominant, and they spanned spike.

Some clones are missing from TCRdb's copy, which holds only in-frame ones; the method was immunoSEQ multiplex PCR. Counted here are approximately 260,000 clones, over 85% occurring once; the ten biggest clones make up around 0.58%. The CDR3 is made up of 15 amino acids. Germline lookup yields CDR1 SGHRS and CDR2 YFSETQ. Trimming removed 4 bases from V and 6 bases from J, with 17 bases in between. This receptor was obtained from an adult in good health. This sample comprised peripheral blood, obtained on day 0 of AZD1222 vaccination. The V and J genes are TRBV5-1 and TRBJ1-3; D not certain. The CDR3 nucleotides are TGCGCCAGCAGCCCGGGAACTTCAAATGAAAACACCATATATTTT. Translated: CASSPGTSNENTIYF.